Listed here are 19 T cell receptor beta chains from one sample, sequenced in a study of persistence of HIV-infected CD4 T cells. Cells were stimulated with overlapping HIV-1 Gag 15-mer peptides. CD40L/CD69 double-negative CD45RO-high memory CD4+ T cells were collected. What these receptors recognize is not known. This was the immunoSEQ version 4 assay in survey mode. Repertoires were generated with immunoSEQ multiplex PCR, while TCRdb's copy carries only in-frame clones and drops some. Of roughly 64,000 clones in the sample, less than 85% were seen once. The starting material was CD4+ T cells sorted from PBMCs after roughly 18-hour stimulation, obtained from a patient who received antiretroviral therapy. The source of these receptors is an adult man with HIV who was CMV-seropositive.

V usage is TRBV12-3 or TRBV12-4 and J usage is TRBJ1-2, with a tentative D call TRBD1 (6 bases). The CDR3 consists of 12 residues. V lost 3 bases to trimming and J lost 10 bases, with 12 bases between them. The CDR3 nucleotides read TGTGCCAGCAGTTTTGGGCAGGGGCTCTACACCTTC. It is translated as CASSFGQGLYTF.

The chain has TRBV9 and TRBJ2-1, with 10 bases aligning to TRBD2. The CDR3 is 15 amino acids. In germline, CDR1 is SGDLS, CDR2 YYNGEE. The V segment lost 4 bases and the J segment 6 bases; nucleotides outside the gene matches: 7. The CDR3 loop is CASSPRLAGANEQFF. In nucleotides, the CDR3 is TGTGCCAGCAGCCCCCGCCTAGCGGGGGCCAATGAGCAGTTCTTC.

This chain joins TRBV7-9 and TRBJ1-3; no reliable D call. Germline V gives CDR1 SEHNR, CDR2 FQNEAQ (reference sequence). The V end was cut by 5 bases, the J end by 0 bases, with 8 bases between. The CDR3 spans 14 residues. In DNA, the CDR3 is TGTGCCAGCAGCCCCCCCGGCTCTGGAAACACCATATATTTT. This gives the protein CASSPPGSGNTIYF. Full variable domain (outside the CDR3, taken from reference TRBV7-9 and TRBJ1-3): DTGVSQNPRHKITKRGQNVTFRCDPISEHNRLYWYRQTLGQGPEFLTYFQNEAQLEKSRLLSDRFSAERPKGSFSTLEIQRTEQGDSAMYLCASSPPGSGNTIYFGEGSWLTVV.

The V gene is TRBV6-5, the J gene TRBJ1-5; D perhaps matches TRBD1 (6 bases). Germline V gene sequence: CDR1 MNHEY, CDR2 SVGAGI. The germline V and J ends were trimmed by 0 bases and 5 bases, with 11 bases remaining between them. There are 15 residues in the CDR3. CDR3 residues: CASSYSRGGDQPQHF. The CDR3 DNA sequence: TGTGCCAGCAGTTACTCGAGAGGGGGGGATCAGCCCCAGCATTTT.

The rearrangement joins TRBV20-1 to TRBJ2-3, with D perhaps matching TRBD1 (6 bases). The germline CDR1 and CDR2 sequences are DFQATT and SNEGSKA (reference sequence). The V gene lost 6 bases and the J gene lost 12 bases, with 16 bases spanning the gap. The CDR3 runs 11 residues. The CDR3 sequence: CSAVRQDLQYF. The CDR3 DNA follows: TGCAGTGCGGTCCGACAGGATCTACAGTATTTT.

This clone has a handful of counts. The chain couples TRBV5-1 to TRBJ1-6; D not resolved. From germline, CDR1 is SGHRS and CDR2 YFSETQ. Trimming removed 1 base at V and 5 bases at J, with 7 bases between. The CDR3 runs 14 residues. The CDR3 sequence is CASSLTADNSPLHF. The CDR3, as DNA: TGCGCCAGCAGCTTGACGGCGGATAATTCACCCCTCCACTTT. Using reference TRBV5-1 and TRBJ1-6 for the parts outside the CDR3, the full variable domain is KAGVTQTPRYLIKTRGQQVTLSCSPISGHRSVSWYQQTPGQGLQFLFEYFSETQRNKGNFPGRFSGRQFSNSRSEMNVSTLELGDSALYLCASSLTADNSPLHFGNGTRLTVT.

The J gene is TRBJ1-2, the V gene TRBV18; a possible D gene is TRBD1 (5 bases). The CDR3 loop spans 14 amino acids. V lost 3 bases, J lost 4 bases, and 12 bases lay in between. Germline-derived CDR1 and CDR2 are KGHSH and LQKENI. The chain's CDR3 is CASSPADSGYGYTF. In DNA, the CDR3 is TGTGCCAGCTCACCGGCTGACAGTGGCTATGGCTACACCTTC.

V and J are TRBV6-5 and TRBJ2-5, with 9 bases lining up with TRBD1. The ends lost 10 bases at V and 4 bases at J; junction bases unmatched: 10. CDR3 size: 14 residues. CDR1 is MNHEY, CDR2 SVGAGI, per germline. The CDR3 loop reads CATLRTGVRETQYF. For the CDR3, the DNA is TGTGCCACCTTAAGGACAGGGGTGAGAGAGACCCAGTACTTC.

This clone was seen more than once but under ten times. This chain links TRBV3-1 (or the pseudogene TRBV3-2) with TRBJ1-6; D is unresolved. This CDR3 is 15 amino acids long. V was shortened by 1 base and J by 9 bases, with 13 bases between the two germline ends. CDR1 is LGHDT, CDR2 YNNKEL, per germline (reference sequence). CDR3 coding DNA: TGTGCCAGCAGCCAAGGATCCGCGGGATTTTCACCCCTCCACTTT. Protein: CASSQGSAGFSPLHF.

The chain couples TRBV5-1 to TRBJ2-3, with D tentatively TRBD2 (6 bases). The V and J ends lost 5 bases and 2 bases respectively, with 12 bases between them. Germline V lookup: CDR1 SGHRS, CDR2 YFSETQ. This CDR3 contains 14 residues. Written as DNA, the CDR3 is TGCGCCAGCAGATTAGCGGACTACACAGATACGCAGTATTTT. Residues: CASRLADYTDTQYF.

This chain joins TRBV29-1 and TRBJ2-3; 7 bases are shared with TRBD2. The CDR3 consists of 13 residues. Germline CDR1 SQVTM, CDR2 ANQGSEA. V lost 6 bases, J lost 2 bases, and 5 bases stayed unmatched. The DNA for the CDR3 is TGCAGCGTCGATGGGACTAACACAGATACGCAGTATTTT. Translating gives CSVDGTNTDTQYF.

This chain links TRBV4-2 with TRBJ2-6, with a weak D call TRBD1 (5 bases). The CDR3 is 17 amino acids. Germline CDR1 LGHNA, CDR2 YNFKEQ. The germline V and J ends were trimmed by 0 bases and 4 bases, with 13 bases remaining between them. The DNA of the CDR3 is TGTGCCAGCAGCCAAGAGGCTGGGGCGGAGGGGGCCAACGTCCTGACTTTC. Translating it yields CASSQEAGAEGANVLTF.

The chain combines TRBV2 with TRBJ2-7; 8 nucleotides align to TRBD2. This CDR3 is built from 15 residues. V lost 5 bases and J lost 6; bases outside the gene matches: 12. Germline loops: CDR1 SNHLY, CDR2 FYNNEI. CDR3 nucleotide sequence: TGTGCCAGCAGTTCGATCCCGGGGGGGGCCGGCGAGCAGTACTTC. It translates to CASSSIPGGAGEQYF. Combining the CDR3 with reference TRBV2 and TRBJ2-7 gives the whole variable domain EPEVTQTPSHQVTQMGQEVILRCVPISNHLYFYWYRQILGQKVEFLVSFYNNEISEKSEIFDDQFSVERPDGSNFTLKIRSTKLEDSAMYFCASSSIPGGAGEQYFGPGTRLTVT.

This rearrangement joins TRBV7-6 to TRBJ1-2, with 8 bases aligning to TRBD1. There are 15 residues in the CDR3. J lost 8 bases, V lost 2 bases, and 10 bases had no gene match. Germline assignment: CDR1 SGHVS and CDR2 FNYEAQ. CDR3 DNA: TGTGCCAGCAGCTTAAGCGCCGGGACAGGTTTCGGCTACACCTTC. Translated, it gives CASSLSAGTGFGYTF.

The chain carries TRBV25-1 and TRBJ1-6, with D unclear. The CDR3 consists of 13 residues. V was clipped by 8 bases and J by 7 bases, with 12 bases between them. Germline CDR1 reads MGHDK; CDR2 reads SYGVNS. This CDR3 reads CASASIGNSPLHF. The CDR3 region has the DNA TGTGCCAGCGCCTCGATCGGAAATTCACCCCTCCACTTT.

This clone was detected only once. Within the sample, other DNA sequences also encode this same CDR3. The rearrangement joins TRBV4-1 to TRBJ1-2, with a tentative D call TRBD1 (6 bases). The CDR3 runs to 14 residues. Germline CDR1 is MGHRA and CDR2 is YSYEKL. The V end was cut by 4 bases, the J end by 3 bases, with 12 bases between. The CDR3 nucleotides read TGCGCCAGCAGCCCCCGACCAGGGGACTATGGCTACACCTTC. Amino acid sequence: CASSPRPGDYGYTF.

The chain recombines TRBV24-1 with TRBJ2-5, with 9 bases aligning to TRBD1. This CDR3 comprises 14 residues. Trimming cost V 3 bases and J 4 bases; bases outside gene matches: 2. Germline V gene sequence: CDR1 KGHDR, CDR2 SFDVKD. The chain's CDR3 is CATSDPTGGETQYF. Here the CDR3 DNA reads TGTGCCACCAGTGATCCGACAGGGGGAGAGACCCAGTACTTC.

This chain uses TRBV28 with TRBJ2-6, with D unresolved. CDR3 size: 14 residues. Germline CDR1 reads MDHEN; CDR2 reads SYDVKM. V gave up 6 bases and J gave up 4 bases, with 10 bases separating them. In DNA, the CDR3 is TGTGCCAGCAGGGGCCTTGGGGGGGCCAACGTCCTGACTTTC. This gives the protein CASRGLGGANVLTF. Filled out from reference TRBV28 and TRBJ2-6, the complete variable domain reads DVKVTQSSRYLVKRTGEKVFLECVQDMDHENMFWYRQDPGLGLRLIYFSYDVKMKEKGDIPEGYSVSREKKERFSLILESASTNQTSMYLCASRGLGGANVLTFGAGSRLTVL.

This clone has more than one count but fewer than ten. This chain joins TRBV2 and TRBJ1-5; D call uncertain. Germline CDR1 SNHLY, CDR2 FYNNEI. There are 14 residues in the CDR3. Between the trimmed V and J ends, which lost 3 bases and 3 bases, there was a span of 9 bases. CDR3 sequence reads: CASSDGSNNQPQHF. Here the CDR3 DNA reads TGTGCCAGCAGTGACGGTTCGAACAATCAGCCCCAGCATTTT.